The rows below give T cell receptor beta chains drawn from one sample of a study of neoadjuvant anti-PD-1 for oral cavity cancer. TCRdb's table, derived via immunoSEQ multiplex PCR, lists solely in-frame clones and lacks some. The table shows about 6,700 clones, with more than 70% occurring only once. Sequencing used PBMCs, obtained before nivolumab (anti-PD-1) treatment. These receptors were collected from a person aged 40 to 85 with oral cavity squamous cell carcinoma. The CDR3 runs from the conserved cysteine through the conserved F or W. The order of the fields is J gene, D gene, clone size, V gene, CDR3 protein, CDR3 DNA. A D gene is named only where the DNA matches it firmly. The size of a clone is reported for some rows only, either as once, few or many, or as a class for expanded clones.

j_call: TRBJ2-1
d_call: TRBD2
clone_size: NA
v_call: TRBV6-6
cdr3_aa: CASSYSQAGINNEQFF
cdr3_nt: TGTGCCAGCAGTTACTCCCAAGCGGGGATTAACAATGAGCAGTTCTTC

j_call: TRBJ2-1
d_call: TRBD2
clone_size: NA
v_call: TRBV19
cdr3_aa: CASSIGLAGSDEQFF
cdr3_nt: TGTGCCAGTAGTATAGGGCTAGCGGGGAGCGATGAGCAGTTCTTC

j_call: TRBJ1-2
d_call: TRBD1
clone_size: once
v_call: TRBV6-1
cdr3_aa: CASSGSTGTDYGYTF
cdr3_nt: TGTGCCAGCAGTGGGTCCACGGGGACAGATTATGGCTACACCTTC

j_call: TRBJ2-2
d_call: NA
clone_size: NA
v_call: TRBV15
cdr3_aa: CATSRDKSTGELFF
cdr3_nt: TGTGCCACCAGCAGAGATAAAAGCACCGGGGAGCTGTTTTTT

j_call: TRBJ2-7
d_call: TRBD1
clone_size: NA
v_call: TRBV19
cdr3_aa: CASSLGGQAYEQYF
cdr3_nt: TGTGCCAGTTCCCTGGGCGGACAGGCCTACGAGCAGTACTTC

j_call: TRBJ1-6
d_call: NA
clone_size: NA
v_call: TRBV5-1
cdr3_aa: CASSLETRGSSPLHF
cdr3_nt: TGCGCCAGCAGCTTGGAGACTCGGGGGAGTTCACCCCTCCACTTT

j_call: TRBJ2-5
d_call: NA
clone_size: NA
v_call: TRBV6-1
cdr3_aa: CASSEWWGETQYF
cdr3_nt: TGTGCCAGCAGTGAATGGTGGGGAGAGACCCAGTACTTC

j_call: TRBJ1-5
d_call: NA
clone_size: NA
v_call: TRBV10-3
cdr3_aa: CAISESPASFNQPQHF
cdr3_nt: TGTGCCATCAGTGAGTCCCCGGCCAGTTTCAATCAGCCCCAGCATTTT

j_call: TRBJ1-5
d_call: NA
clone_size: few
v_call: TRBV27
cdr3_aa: CASSWGRGNQPQHF
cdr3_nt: TGTGCCAGCAGTTGGGGTCGGGGCAATCAGCCCCAGCATTTT

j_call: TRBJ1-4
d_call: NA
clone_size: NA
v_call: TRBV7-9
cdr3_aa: CASSLRGDREKLFF
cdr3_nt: TGTGCCAGCAGTCTTCGAGGGGATCGAGAAAAACTGTTTTTT

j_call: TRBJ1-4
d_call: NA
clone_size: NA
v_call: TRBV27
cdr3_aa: CASSFYAGGREKLFF
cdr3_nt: TGTGCCAGCAGTTTTTACGCGGGGGGAAGAGAAAAACTGTTTTTT

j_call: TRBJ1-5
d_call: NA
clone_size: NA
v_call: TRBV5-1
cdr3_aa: CASSEDIYQPQHF
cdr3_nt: TGCGCCAGCAGCGAAGACATTTATCAGCCCCAGCATTTT

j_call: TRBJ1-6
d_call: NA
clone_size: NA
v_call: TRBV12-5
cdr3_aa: CASGLDNSPLHF
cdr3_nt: TGTGCTAGTGGTTTAGATAATTCACCCCTCCACTTT

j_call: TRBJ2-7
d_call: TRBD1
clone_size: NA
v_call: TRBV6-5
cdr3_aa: CASSEGQEYYEQYF
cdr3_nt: TGTGCCAGCAGTGAAGGACAGGAATACTACGAGCAGTACTTC

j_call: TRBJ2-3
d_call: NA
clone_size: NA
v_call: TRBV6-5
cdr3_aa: CASSYSSWTDTQYF
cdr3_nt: TGTGCCAGCAGTTACTCGAGCTGGACAGATACGCAGTATTTT

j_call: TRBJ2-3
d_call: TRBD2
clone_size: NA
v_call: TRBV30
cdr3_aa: CAWRRAGGAGDTQYF
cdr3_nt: TGTGCCTGGAGGCGAGCGGGGGGGGCGGGAGATACGCAGTATTTT

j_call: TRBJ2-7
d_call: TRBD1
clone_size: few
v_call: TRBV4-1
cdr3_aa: CASSQVWTGGYEQYF
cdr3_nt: TGCGCCAGCAGCCAAGTTTGGACAGGGGGTTACGAGCAGTACTTC

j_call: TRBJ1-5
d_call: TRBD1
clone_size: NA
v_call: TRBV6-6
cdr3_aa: CASKGQGNSNQPQHF
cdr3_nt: TGTGCCAGCAAAGGACAGGGTAATAGCAATCAGCCCCAGCATTTT

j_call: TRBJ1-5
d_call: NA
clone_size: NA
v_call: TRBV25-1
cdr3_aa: CASSESHSNQPQHF
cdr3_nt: TGTGCCAGCAGTGAATCGCATAGCAATCAGCCCCAGCATTTT

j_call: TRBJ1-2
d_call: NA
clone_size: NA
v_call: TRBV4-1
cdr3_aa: CASSQDYTDRYGYTF
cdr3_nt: TGCGCCAGCAGCCAAGATTACACCGACCGCTATGGCTACACCTTC

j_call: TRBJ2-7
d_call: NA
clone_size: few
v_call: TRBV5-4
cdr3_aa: CASSSGTEVFEQYF
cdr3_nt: TGTGCCAGCAGCTCCGGGACCGAGGTTTTCGAGCAGTACTTC

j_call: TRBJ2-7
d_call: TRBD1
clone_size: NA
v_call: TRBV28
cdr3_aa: CASSLDREPSEQYF
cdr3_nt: TGTGCCAGCAGTTTGGACAGGGAACCGTCCGAGCAGTACTTC

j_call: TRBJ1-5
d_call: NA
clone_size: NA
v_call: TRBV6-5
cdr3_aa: CASSPRGWGDQPQHF
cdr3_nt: TGTGCCAGCAGCCCCCGGGGATGGGGCGATCAGCCCCAGCATTTT

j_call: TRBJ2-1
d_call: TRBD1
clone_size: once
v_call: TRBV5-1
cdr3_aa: CASSWTGGAYNEQFF
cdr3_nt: TGCGCCAGCAGCTGGACAGGGGGCGCATACAATGAGCAGTTCTTC

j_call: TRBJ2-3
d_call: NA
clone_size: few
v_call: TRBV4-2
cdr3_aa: CASSPGTFTDTQYF
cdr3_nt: TGTGCCAGCAGCCCCGGGACTTTCACAGATACGCAGTATTTT